The 11 T cell receptor beta chains listed next were all sequenced from one sample in a study of blood T cell repertoires in COVID-19. Produced via immunoSEQ multiplex PCR; TCRdb's table is partial and in-frame only. The sample records about 130,000 clones, over 80% being singletons. The sample taken for sequencing was peripheral blood. These receptors all stem from a man between 60 and 75 years old with acute or convalescent COVID-19.

This clone was counted a few times. The chain links TRBV19 to TRBJ2-7; no firm D call. CDR3 size: 13 residues. CDR1 is LNHDA, CDR2 SQIVND, per germline (reference sequence). The V and J ends lost 4 bases and 6 bases respectively, with 13 bases between them. The CDR3 here is CASSKSVRVEQYF. CDR3 DNA sequence: TGTGCCAGTAGTAAGTCAGTTCGGGTCGAGCAGTACTTC.

The chain uses TRBV7-9 and TRBJ2-7; a weak D match, TRBD1 (5 bases). CDR1 and CDR2 from the germline V gene are SEHNR and FQNEAQ (reference sequence). The CDR3 extends over 14 amino acids. V dropped 8 bases and J dropped 2 bases, with 16 bases sitting between them. The DNA of the CDR3 is TGTGCCAGCGTCAGGGCCGACGGAGCCTACGAGCAGTACTTC. Translating gives CASVRADGAYEQYF.

The chain joins TRBV12-3 or TRBV12-4 to TRBJ2-5; weak D call: TRBD1 (6 bases). The CDR3 totals 12 residues. The V and J ends lost 4 bases and 13 bases respectively, with 16 bases between them. CDR3 residues: CASSSLRGIPYF. The CDR3 DNA reads TGTGCCAGCAGTTCCCTGAGGGGGATCCCGTACTTC.

The chain uses TRBV2 and TRBJ1-1; possible D gene TRBD1, 5 bases. The CDR3 is 13 residues long. Germline V gene data show CDR1 as SNHLY and CDR2 as FYNNEI. V lost 8 bases, J lost 4 bases, and 14 bases lay in between. The CDR3 here is CASVGEEGTEAFF. Written as DNA, the CDR3 is TGTGCCAGCGTAGGGGAGGAGGGCACTGAAGCTTTCTTT. Drawing the rest from reference TRBV2 and TRBJ1-1, the complete variable domain is EPEVTQTPSHQVTQMGQEVILRCVPISNHLYFYWYRQILGQKVEFLVSFYNNEISEKSEIFDDQFSVERPDGSNFTLKIRSTKLEDSAMYFCASVGEEGTEAFFGQGTRLTVV.

J is TRBJ2-1 and V is TRBV9; D is possibly TRBD1 (5 bases). V lost 1 base to trimming and J lost 6 bases, with 14 bases between them. Looked up from germline, CDR1 is SGDLS and CDR2 is YYNGEE. This CDR3 is built from 15 residues. The CDR3: CASSVRGGYSNEQFF. The CDR3 bases are TGTGCCAGCAGCGTAAGGGGCGGCTACTCCAATGAGCAGTTCTTC.

This rearrangement joins TRBV7-9 to TRBJ2-7; 7 nucleotides match TRBD1. Germline CDR1 SEHNR, CDR2 FQNEAQ (reference sequence). The CDR3 is 12 amino acids. Unmatched junction bases numbered 10, after V lost 10 bases and J lost 7 bases. The CDR3 nucleotides are TGTGCCAAAACAGGGGATGCGAGGGAGCAGTACTTC. This gives the protein CAKTGDAREQYF.

This rearrangement joins TRBV3-1 (or the pseudogene TRBV3-2) to TRBJ1-5, with TRBD1 as a possible D gene (6 bases). The CDR3 totals 15 residues. Germline lookup yields CDR1 LGHDT and CDR2 YNNKEL (reference sequence). Trimming removed 4 bases from V and 3 bases from J, with 13 bases in between. As DNA, the CDR3 is TGTGCCAGCAGCCCTACAGGGAATACCAATCAGCCCCAGCATTTT. Its protein is CASSPTGNTNQPQHF.

The chain links TRBV6-5 to TRBJ2-5; 12 bases fit TRBD2. Per the germline V gene, CDR1 is MNHEY and CDR2 is SVGAGI. This CDR3 region has 16 residues. J gave up 4 bases and V 0 bases, and 3 bases lay outside the gene matches. As DNA, the CDR3 is TGTGCCAGCAGTTACTCGATGGGACTAGCGGGAGAGACCCAGTACTTC. Its translation: CASSYSMGLAGETQYF.

This chain uses TRBV27 with TRBJ2-6; a possible D gene is TRBD1 (5 bases). Germline-derived CDR1 and CDR2 are MNHEY and SMNVEV (reference sequence). The V end was cut by 5 bases, the J end by 12 bases, with 14 bases between. The CDR3 has 13 amino acids. Here the CDR3 DNA reads TGTGCCAGCAGTCTCTCTCAGGGCCTCGTCCTGACTTTC. This sequence encodes CASSLSQGLVLTF.

This rearrangement joins TRBV7-3 to TRBJ2-7, with 8 positions matching TRBD1. Per the germline V gene, CDR1 is SGHTA and CDR2 is FQGTGA. This CDR3 contains 15 residues. Trimming cost V 5 bases and J 0 bases; bases outside gene matches: 6. The CDR3 DNA follows: TGTGCCAGCAGCATTTCCGGGACAGGCTCCTACGAGCAGTACTTC. Residues: CASSISGTGSYEQYF.

The CDR3 coding sequence is TGTGCCAGCAGTGAACAGGCAGGGGGCTACAATTGGGCCTACGAGCAGTACTTC. It yields the protein CASSEQAGGYNWAYEQYF. The chain employs TRBV2 and TRBJ2-7; TRBD1 matches at 8 bases. From germline, CDR1 is SNHLY and CDR2 FYNNEI. The V gene end was trimmed by 2 bases and the J gene end by 2 bases; junction bases not matched to a gene: 14. The CDR3 totals 18 residues.